This TCR beta chain emerged from a study of T-cell reconstitution after alpha-beta-depleted transplantation in children. This clonotype was seen a few times. Unique molecular identifiers were incorporated into the prepared TCRbeta library. TCRdb analysed the PCR reads with MiXCR anew, one entry per CDR3 protein. Of around 300,000 distinct CDR3 sequences in the sample, around 10% were seen once. The junction had 4 bases not matched to a gene; V was cut back by 2 bases and J by 1 base. Germline V lookup: CDR1 MNHNS, CDR2 SASEGT. The CDR3 sequence is 15 residues long. Here the sequenced sample was peripheral blood, taken 180 days after TCRalphabeta/CD19-depleted stem cell transplant. The chain has TRBV6-1 and TRBJ2-5; 7 positions agree with TRBD1. This receptor was taken from a male patient between 2 and 10 years old who had a stem cell transplant for chronic granulomatous disease, so the T cells may come from the graft donor. The CDR3 DNA reads as TGTGCCAGCAGTGAACCCGAGGGGGCCCAAGAGACCCAGTACTTC. Residues: CASSEPEGAQETQYF.